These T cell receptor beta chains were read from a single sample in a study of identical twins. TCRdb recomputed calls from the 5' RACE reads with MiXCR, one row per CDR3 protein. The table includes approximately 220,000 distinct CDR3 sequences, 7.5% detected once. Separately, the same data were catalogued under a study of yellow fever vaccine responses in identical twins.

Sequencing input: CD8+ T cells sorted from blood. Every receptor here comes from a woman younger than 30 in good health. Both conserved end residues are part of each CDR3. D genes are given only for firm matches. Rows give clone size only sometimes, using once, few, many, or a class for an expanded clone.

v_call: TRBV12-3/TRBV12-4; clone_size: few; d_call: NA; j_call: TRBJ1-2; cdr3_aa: CASTPLETANYGYTF; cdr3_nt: TGTGCCAGCACCCCCCTGGAGACGGCTAACTATGGCTACACCTTC
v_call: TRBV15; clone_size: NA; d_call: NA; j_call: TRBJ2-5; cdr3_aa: CATSRSLGGAETQYF; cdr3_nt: TGTGCCACCAGCAGGTCCTTGGGAGGAGCAGAGACCCAGTACTTC
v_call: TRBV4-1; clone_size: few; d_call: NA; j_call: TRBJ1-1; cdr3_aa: CASSQEDSQNTEAFF; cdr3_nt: TGCGCCAGCAGCCAGGAAGACAGCCAGAACACTGAAGCTTTCTTT
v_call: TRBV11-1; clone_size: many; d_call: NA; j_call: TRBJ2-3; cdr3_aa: CASSSLTADRLYSDTQYF; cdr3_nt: TGTGCCAGCAGCTCCTTGACCGCGGACCGACTCTACTCAGATACGCAGTATTTT
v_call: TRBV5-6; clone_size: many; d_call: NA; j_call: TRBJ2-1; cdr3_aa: CASSSGANEQFF; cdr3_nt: TGTGCCAGCAGCTCCGGGGCCAATGAGCAGTTCTTC
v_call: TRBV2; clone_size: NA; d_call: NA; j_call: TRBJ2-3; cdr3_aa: CASSEEGPGTSTDTQYF; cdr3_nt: TGTGCCAGCAGTGAAGAGGGGCCCGGGACCAGCACAGATACGCAGTATTTT
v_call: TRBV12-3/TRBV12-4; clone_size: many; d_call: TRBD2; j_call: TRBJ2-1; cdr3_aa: CASSQGGGVEQFF; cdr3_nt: TGTGCCAGCAGTCAGGGCGGGGGGGTTGAGCAGTTCTTC
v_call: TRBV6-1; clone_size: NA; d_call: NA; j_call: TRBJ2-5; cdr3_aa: CASSLNGQGVYQETQYF; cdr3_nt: TGTGCCAGCAGTCTAAACGGGCAGGGAGTGTACCAAGAGACCCAGTACTTC
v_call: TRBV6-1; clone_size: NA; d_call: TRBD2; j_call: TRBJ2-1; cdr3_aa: CASSQLAGGLYNEQFF; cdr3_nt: TGTGCCAGCAGTCAGTTAGCGGGAGGACTATACAATGAGCAGTTCTTC
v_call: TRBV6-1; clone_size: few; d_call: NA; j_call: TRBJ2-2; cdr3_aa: CASSRTQGGELFF; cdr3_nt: TGTGCCAGCAGCCGTACCCAGGGCGGGGAGCTGTTTTTT
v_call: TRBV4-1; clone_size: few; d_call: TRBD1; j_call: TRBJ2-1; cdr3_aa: CASSQNRQGAYNEQFF; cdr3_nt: TGCGCCAGCAGCCAAAACCGACAGGGTGCCTACAATGAGCAGTTCTTC
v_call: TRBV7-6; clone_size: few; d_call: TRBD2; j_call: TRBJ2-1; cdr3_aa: CASSLASGLAGVNEQFF; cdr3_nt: TGTGCCAGCAGCTTAGCGTCGGGACTAGCGGGAGTTAATGAGCAGTTCTTC
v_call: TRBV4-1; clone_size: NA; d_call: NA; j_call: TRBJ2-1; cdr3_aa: CASSQAWGDNEQFF; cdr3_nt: TGCGCCAGCAGCCAAGCGTGGGGGGACAATGAGCAGTTCTTC
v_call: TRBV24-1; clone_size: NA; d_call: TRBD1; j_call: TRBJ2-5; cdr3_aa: CATKDRGQETQYF; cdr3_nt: TGTGCCACCAAGGACAGGGGACAAGAGACCCAGTACTTC
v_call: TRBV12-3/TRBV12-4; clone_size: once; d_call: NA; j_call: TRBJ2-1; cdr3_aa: CASTAPPGRPHSYNEQFF; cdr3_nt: TGTGCCAGCACCGCCCCGCCGGGCAGGCCGCACTCCTACAATGAGCAGTTCTTC
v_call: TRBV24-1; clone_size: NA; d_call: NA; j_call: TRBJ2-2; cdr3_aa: CATSDLEWELFF; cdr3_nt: TGTGCCACCAGTGATTTGGAGTGGGAGCTGTTTTTT
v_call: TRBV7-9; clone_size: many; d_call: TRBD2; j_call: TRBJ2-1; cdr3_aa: CASSQTSAAYNEQFF; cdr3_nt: TGTGCCAGCAGCCAGACTAGCGCGGCTTACAATGAGCAGTTCTTC
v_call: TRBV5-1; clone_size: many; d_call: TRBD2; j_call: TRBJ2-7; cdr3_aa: CASSGGTSDYEQYF; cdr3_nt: TGCGCCAGCAGCGGCGGGACTAGCGACTACGAGCAGTACTTC
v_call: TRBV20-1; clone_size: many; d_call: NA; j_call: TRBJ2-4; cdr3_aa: CSARDLEGLAKNIQYF; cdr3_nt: TGCAGTGCTAGAGATCTGGAGGGTCTAGCCAAAAACATTCAGTACTTC
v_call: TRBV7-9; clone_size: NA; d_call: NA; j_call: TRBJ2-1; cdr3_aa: CASSSPRDRDTGQFF; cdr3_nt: TGTGCCAGCAGCTCTCCCCGCGATCGCGACACGGGACAGTTCTTC
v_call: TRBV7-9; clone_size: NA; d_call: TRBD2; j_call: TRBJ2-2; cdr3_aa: CASSRGTSGILTGELFF; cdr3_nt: TGTGCCAGCAGCCGGGGAACTAGCGGGATTCTAACCGGGGAGCTGTTTTTT
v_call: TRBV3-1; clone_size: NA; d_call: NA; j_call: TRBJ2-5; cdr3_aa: CASSQDLSRGQTQYF; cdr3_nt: TGTGCCAGCAGCCAAGATCTATCCAGGGGCCAGACCCAGTACTTC
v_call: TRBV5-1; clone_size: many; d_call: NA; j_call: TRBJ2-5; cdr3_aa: CASSLDRVQETQYF; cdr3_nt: TGCGCCAGCAGCTTGGATAGGGTCCAAGAGACCCAGTACTTC
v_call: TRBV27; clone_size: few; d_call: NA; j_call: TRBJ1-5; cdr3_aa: CASSKGYSNQPQHF; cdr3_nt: TGTGCCAGCAGTAAGGGGTATAGCAATCAGCCCCAGCATTTT
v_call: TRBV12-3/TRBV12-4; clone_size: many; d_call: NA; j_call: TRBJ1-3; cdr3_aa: CASSQENTIYF; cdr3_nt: TGTGCCAGCAGCCAAGAAAACACCATATATTTT
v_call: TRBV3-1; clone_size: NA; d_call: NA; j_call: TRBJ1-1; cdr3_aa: CASSQDWGTAEAFF; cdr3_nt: TGTGCCAGCAGCCAAGACTGGGGTACGGCTGAAGCTTTCTTT
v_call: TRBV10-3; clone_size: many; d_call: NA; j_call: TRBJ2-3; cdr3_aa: CAISGSSVASTDTQYF; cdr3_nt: TGTGCCATCAGTGGATCTAGCGTAGCTAGCACAGATACGCAGTATTTT
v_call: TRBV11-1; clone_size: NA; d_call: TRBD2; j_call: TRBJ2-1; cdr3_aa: CASSFGTSGSSSAREQFF; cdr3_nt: TGTGCCAGCAGCTTTGGGACTAGCGGGAGCAGTTCGGCCCGCGAGCAGTTCTTC
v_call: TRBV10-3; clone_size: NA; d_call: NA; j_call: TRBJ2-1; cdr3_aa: CAISEATVTYNEQFF; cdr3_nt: TGTGCCATCAGTGAGGCGACAGTAACCTACAATGAGCAGTTCTTC
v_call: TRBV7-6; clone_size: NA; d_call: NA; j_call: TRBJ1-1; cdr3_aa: CASSLQGIENTEAFF; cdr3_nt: TGTGCCAGCAGCTTACAGGGGATCGAGAACACTGAAGCTTTCTTT
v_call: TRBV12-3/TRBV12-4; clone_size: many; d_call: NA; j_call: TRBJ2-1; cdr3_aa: CASSIGGAYNEQFF; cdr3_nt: TGTGCCAGCAGTATCGGGGGTGCCTACAATGAGCAGTTCTTC
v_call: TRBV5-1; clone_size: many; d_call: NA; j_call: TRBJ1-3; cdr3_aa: CASSTGPSGNTIYF; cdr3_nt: TGCGCCAGCAGCACGGGACCCTCTGGAAACACCATATATTTT
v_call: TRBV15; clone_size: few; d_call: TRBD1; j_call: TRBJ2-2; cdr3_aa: CATTDRDTGELFF; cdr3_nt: TGTGCCACAACCGACAGGGACACCGGGGAGCTGTTTTTT
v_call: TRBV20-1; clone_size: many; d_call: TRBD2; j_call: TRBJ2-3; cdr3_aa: CSARASGSSFTDTQYF; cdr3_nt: TGCAGTGCTAGAGCTAGCGGTAGTTCCTTCACAGATACGCAGTATTTT
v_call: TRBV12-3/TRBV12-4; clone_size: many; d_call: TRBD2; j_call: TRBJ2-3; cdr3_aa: CASTVSGGLTDTQYF; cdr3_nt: TGTGCCAGCACCGTCAGCGGGGGGCTGACAGATACGCAGTATTTT
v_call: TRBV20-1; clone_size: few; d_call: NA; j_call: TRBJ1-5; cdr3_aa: CSASEGTKSNQPQHF; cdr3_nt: TGCAGTGCTAGCGAGGGGACGAAAAGCAATCAGCCCCAGCATTTT
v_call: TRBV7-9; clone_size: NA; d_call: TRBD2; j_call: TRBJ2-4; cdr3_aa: CASSLEVAGDIQYF; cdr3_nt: TGTGCCAGCAGCTTAGAAGTAGCGGGAGACATTCAGTACTTC
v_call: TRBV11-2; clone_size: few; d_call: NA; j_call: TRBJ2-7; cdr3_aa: CASSFSRRESYHLYEQYF; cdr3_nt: TGTGCCAGCAGCTTCTCGCGCCGAGAATCCTACCACCTTTACGAGCAGTACTTC
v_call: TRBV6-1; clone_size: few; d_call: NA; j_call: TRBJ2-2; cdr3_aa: CASSEEGGENTGELFF; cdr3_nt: TGTGCCAGCAGTGAAGAGGGCGGGGAGAACACCGGGGAGCTGTTTTTT
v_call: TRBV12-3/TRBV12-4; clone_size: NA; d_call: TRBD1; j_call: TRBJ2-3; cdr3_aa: CASSLKGQGPDTQYF; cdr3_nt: TGTGCCAGCAGTTTAAAAGGACAGGGGCCCGATACGCAGTATTTT
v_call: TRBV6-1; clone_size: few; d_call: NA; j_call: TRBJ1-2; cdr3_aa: CASSEQTGPNYGYTF; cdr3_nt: TGTGCCAGCAGTGAACAGACAGGCCCTAACTATGGCTACACCTTC
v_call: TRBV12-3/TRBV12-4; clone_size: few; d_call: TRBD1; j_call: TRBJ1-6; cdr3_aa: CASSGQGGNSPLHF; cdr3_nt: TGTGCCAGCAGTGGCCAGGGGGGTAATTCACCCCTCCACTTT
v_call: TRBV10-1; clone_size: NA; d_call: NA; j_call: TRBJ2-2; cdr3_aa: CASVDSGGELFF; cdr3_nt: TGCGCCAGCGTGGATAGTGGCGGGGAGCTGTTTTTT
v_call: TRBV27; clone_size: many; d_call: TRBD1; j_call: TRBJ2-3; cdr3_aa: CASAYRGRGTDTQYF; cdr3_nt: TGTGCCAGCGCGTACAGGGGACGTGGCACAGATACGCAGTATTTT
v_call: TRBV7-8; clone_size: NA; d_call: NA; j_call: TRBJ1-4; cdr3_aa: CASSLLGPQAGTNEKLFF; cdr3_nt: TGTGCCAGCAGCTTATTAGGGCCCCAAGCGGGCACTAATGAAAAACTGTTTTTT
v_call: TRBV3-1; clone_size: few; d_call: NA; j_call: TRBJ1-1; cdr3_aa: CASSQDGRAVDEAFF; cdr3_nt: TGTGCCAGCAGCCAAGATGGAAGGGCGGTCGACGAAGCTTTCTTT
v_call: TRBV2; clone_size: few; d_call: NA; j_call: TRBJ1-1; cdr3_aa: CASSLNGGNTEAFF; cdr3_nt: TGTGCCAGCAGCCTAAACGGGGGGAACACTGAAGCTTTCTTT
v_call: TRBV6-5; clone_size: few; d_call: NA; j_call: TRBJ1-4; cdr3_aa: CASSYSGLVGEKLFF; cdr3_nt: TGTGCCAGCAGTTACTCAGGTCTGGTGGGAGAAAAACTGTTTTTT
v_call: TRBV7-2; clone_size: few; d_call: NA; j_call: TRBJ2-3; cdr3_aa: CASSLNRGGFTQYF; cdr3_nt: TGTGCCAGCAGCTTAAACAGGGGGGGCTTTACGCAGTATTTT
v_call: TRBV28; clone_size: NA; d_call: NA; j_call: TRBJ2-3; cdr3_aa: CASSSPVLLLPDTQYF; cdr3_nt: TGTGCCAGCAGCTCCCCGGTCCTCCTCTTACCAGATACGCAGTATTTT
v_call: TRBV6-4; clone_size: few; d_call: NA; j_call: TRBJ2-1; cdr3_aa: CASSAGPDYNEQFF; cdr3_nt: TGTGCCAGCAGTGCGGGACCAGACTACAATGAGCAGTTCTTC
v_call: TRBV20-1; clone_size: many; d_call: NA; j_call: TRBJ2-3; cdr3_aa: CSATRYGSTDTQYF; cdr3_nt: TGCAGTGCTACGCGGTACGGGAGTACAGATACGCAGTATTTT
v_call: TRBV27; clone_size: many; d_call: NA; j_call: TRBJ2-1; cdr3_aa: CASSLVVYNEQFF; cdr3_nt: TGTGCCAGCAGTTTGGTAGTATACAATGAGCAGTTCTTC
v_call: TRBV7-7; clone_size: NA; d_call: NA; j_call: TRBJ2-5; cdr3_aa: CASSLEGVTATQETQYF; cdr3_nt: TGTGCCAGCAGCTTAGAGGGCGTGACGGCCACCCAAGAGACCCAGTACTTC